This T cell receptor beta chain was sequenced during a study of technical replicates of blood from several donors. This clone occurred once. The table came from immunoSEQ multiplex PCR; TCRdb's copy has only in-frame clones and leaves some out. The repertoire holds some 70,000 clones, around 91% seen once, with approximately 0.4% in the top ten. This CDR3 comprises 16 residues. V was cut by 0 bases and J by 0 bases, with 9 bases left in between. The germline V gene has CDR1 SGHVS and CDR2 FQNEAQ. The receptor's source is a human donor in good health. Material for sequencing was T cells isolated from PBMCs. The chain recombines TRBV7-8 with TRBJ2-1; D is perhaps TRBD2 (6 bases). The CDR3 sequence: CASSLALAPSYNEQFF. In DNA, the CDR3 is TGTGCCAGCAGCTTAGCTCTAGCGCCCTCCTACAATGAGCAGTTCTTC.